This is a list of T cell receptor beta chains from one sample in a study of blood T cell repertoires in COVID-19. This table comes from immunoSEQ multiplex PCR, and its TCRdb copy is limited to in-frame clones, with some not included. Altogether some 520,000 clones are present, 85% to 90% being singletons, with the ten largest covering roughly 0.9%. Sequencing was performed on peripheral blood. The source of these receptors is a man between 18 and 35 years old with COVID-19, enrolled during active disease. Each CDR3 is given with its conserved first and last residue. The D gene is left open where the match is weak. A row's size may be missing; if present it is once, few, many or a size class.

CDR3nt: TGTGCCACAAAGGGACAGGGTGGAGACTATGGCTACACCTTC
CDR3aa: CATKGQGGDYGYTF
v_gene: TRBV10-3
j_gene: TRBJ1-2
abundance: NA
d_gene: TRBD1

CDR3nt: TGTGCCAGCACAGTCGGAGTGAACACTGAAGCTTTCTTT
CDR3aa: CASTVGVNTEAFF
v_gene: TRBV6-5
j_gene: TRBJ1-1
abundance: NA
d_gene: NA

CDR3nt: TGTGCCAGTAGTACCGGGACTAGCGCGGACTACGAGCAGTACTTC
CDR3aa: CASSTGTSADYEQYF
v_gene: TRBV19
j_gene: TRBJ2-7
abundance: NA
d_gene: TRBD2

CDR3nt: TGCGCCAGCAGCTTGGGGTCTCAGGGTTACACCGGGGAGCTGTTTTTT
CDR3aa: CASSLGSQGYTGELFF
v_gene: TRBV5-1
j_gene: TRBJ2-2
abundance: NA
d_gene: NA

CDR3nt: TGTGCCAGCAGTTTATATAGCGGGGGCTTGAACACCGGGGAGCTGTTTTTT
CDR3aa: CASSLYSGGLNTGELFF
v_gene: TRBV27
j_gene: TRBJ2-2
abundance: NA
d_gene: TRBD2

CDR3nt: TGTGCCAGCAGCGTAGCTTTCCCGGGGGGGCTCGAGGCAGATACGCAGTATTTT
CDR3aa: CASSVAFPGGLEADTQYF
v_gene: TRBV9
j_gene: TRBJ2-3
abundance: NA
d_gene: TRBD2

CDR3nt: TGTGCCATCGGAAACAGGGGGCAGGATGAGCAGTTCTTC
CDR3aa: CAIGNRGQDEQFF
v_gene: TRBV10-3
j_gene: TRBJ2-1
abundance: NA
d_gene: TRBD1

CDR3nt: TGTGCCAGCAGCTCGCGGGCCGGGACTAGCAACTACGAGCAGTACTTC
CDR3aa: CASSSRAGTSNYEQYF
v_gene: TRBV5-4
j_gene: TRBJ2-7
abundance: NA
d_gene: TRBD2

CDR3nt: TGTGCCAGCGCCGGGACAGAAAATTCACCCCTCCACTTT
CDR3aa: CASAGTENSPLHF
v_gene: TRBV2
j_gene: TRBJ1-6
abundance: NA
d_gene: TRBD1

CDR3nt: TGTGCCAGCAGCCCACTTCGGGACTCCGGCTCCTACAATGAGCAGTTCTTC
CDR3aa: CASSPLRDSGSYNEQFF
v_gene: TRBV7-2
j_gene: TRBJ2-1
abundance: NA
d_gene: NA

CDR3nt: TGTGCCAGTAGTCCCCGGGGGGCGGGAGGTGACCAAGAGACCCAGTACTTC
CDR3aa: CASSPRGAGGDQETQYF
v_gene: TRBV19
j_gene: TRBJ2-5
abundance: NA
d_gene: TRBD2

CDR3nt: TGTGCCAGCAGCGTAGGCGGACTAGCGAACTACAATGAGCAGTTCTTC
CDR3aa: CASSVGGLANYNEQFF
v_gene: TRBV9
j_gene: TRBJ2-1
abundance: NA
d_gene: TRBD2

CDR3nt: TGTGCCAGCAGCTTGCAACAGGGCACCTACAATGAGCAGTTCTTC
CDR3aa: CASSLQQGTYNEQFF
v_gene: TRBV5-4
j_gene: TRBJ2-1
abundance: NA
d_gene: NA

CDR3nt: TGTGCCACGGATAGGGGAGGCACTGAAGCTTTCTTT
CDR3aa: CATDRGGTEAFF
v_gene: TRBV12-3/TRBV12-4
j_gene: TRBJ1-1
abundance: NA
d_gene: NA

CDR3nt: TGTGCCAGCAGTTACAGGGGTGACACCGGGGAGCTGTTTTTT
CDR3aa: CASSYRGDTGELFF
v_gene: TRBV6-2/TRBV6-3
j_gene: TRBJ2-2
abundance: NA
d_gene: NA

CDR3nt: TGTGCCAGCAGAGTTTATTTGCGGAGAAACAATGAGCAGTTCTTC
CDR3aa: CASRVYLRRNNEQFF
v_gene: TRBV21-1
j_gene: TRBJ2-1
abundance: NA
d_gene: NA

CDR3nt: TGTGCCAGTAGTATAAGGGAGGGGATAAACACCGGGGAGCTGTTTTTT
CDR3aa: CASSIREGINTGELFF
v_gene: TRBV19
j_gene: TRBJ2-2
abundance: NA
d_gene: TRBD2

CDR3nt: TGTGCCAGTAGGCGAACAGGCAATGAGCAGTTCTTC
CDR3aa: CASRRTGNEQFF
v_gene: TRBV19
j_gene: TRBJ2-1
abundance: NA
d_gene: NA

CDR3nt: TGTGCCAGCAGTTTATTCCGGGAGACCCAGTACTTC
CDR3aa: CASSLFRETQYF
v_gene: TRBV12-3/TRBV12-4
j_gene: TRBJ2-5
abundance: once
d_gene: NA

CDR3nt: TGTGCCAGTAGTACCCAAGGGGCGCAGCCCCAGCATTTT
CDR3aa: CASSTQGAQPQHF
v_gene: TRBV19
j_gene: TRBJ1-5
abundance: few
d_gene: NA

CDR3nt: TGTGCCAGCAGCAATCGACAGGTGGGCGGGCAGTACTTC
CDR3aa: CASSNRQVGGQYF
v_gene: TRBV5-4
j_gene: TRBJ2-7
abundance: NA
d_gene: NA

CDR3nt: TGCGCCAGCAGCTCGACAGGGGTGTACGGGAACACTGAAGCTTTCTTT
CDR3aa: CASSSTGVYGNTEAFF
v_gene: TRBV5-1
j_gene: TRBJ1-1
abundance: NA
d_gene: TRBD1

CDR3nt: TGTGCCAGCAGCATTATAGGGGGCGGATACAATGAGCAGTTCTTC
CDR3aa: CASSIIGGGYNEQFF
v_gene: TRBV7-2
j_gene: TRBJ2-1
abundance: once
d_gene: TRBD1

CDR3nt: TGTGCCAGCTCACCTACAGGGTTGTACGAGCAGTACTTC
CDR3aa: CASSPTGLYEQYF
v_gene: TRBV18
j_gene: TRBJ2-7
abundance: NA
d_gene: NA

CDR3nt: TGTGCAAGTCGCTCATCCGGGACAGCGAACACTGAAGCTTTCTTT
CDR3aa: CASRSSGTANTEAFF
v_gene: TRBV12-2
j_gene: TRBJ1-1
abundance: NA
d_gene: NA

CDR3nt: TGTGCCAGCAGCTCCAGGTACGAGCAGTACTTC
CDR3aa: CASSSRYEQYF
v_gene: TRBV11-2
j_gene: TRBJ2-7
abundance: NA
d_gene: NA

CDR3nt: TGTGCCTGGAGTGTAAGCCCGGGAGGTCGTTTTGGAGATACGCAGTATTTT
CDR3aa: CAWSVSPGGRFGDTQYF
v_gene: TRBV30
j_gene: TRBJ2-3
abundance: NA
d_gene: TRBD2

CDR3nt: TGTGCCAGCAGCTTAAAGCCCGGACTTTACAATGAGCAGTTCTTC
CDR3aa: CASSLKPGLYNEQFF
v_gene: TRBV7-3
j_gene: TRBJ2-1
abundance: NA
d_gene: NA

CDR3nt: TGCGCCAGCAGTGAGAGGGACAGGGGGGTGAACACTGAAGCTTTCTTT
CDR3aa: CASSERDRGVNTEAFF
v_gene: TRBV10-2
j_gene: TRBJ1-1
abundance: NA
d_gene: TRBD1

CDR3nt: TGTGCCAGCAGTGACCCCTGCGGCGGGACAGGGCCCCTCCGGGGGGCCCAGTACTTC
CDR3aa: CASSDPCGGTGPLRGAQYF
v_gene: TRBV6-4
j_gene: TRBJ2-5
abundance: NA
d_gene: TRBD1